This TCR beta chain was obtained from a study of blood T cell repertoires in COVID-19. Study at large: Collection of acute and convalescent COVID-19 samples took place in the United States, Italy and Spain. T cells, B-cell-depleted T cells, or PBMCs supplied cDNA or gDNA.

Original methodology: Estimation of nucleated cell counts relied on the amplification of reference gene primers. Assay: immunoSEQ multiplex PCR; the TCRdb copy retains only in-frame clones and omits some. The V and J calls and clone size are taken from that table; D and trimming were inferred from the DNA. Altogether about 310,000 clones are present, 90% being singletons, with the ten largest covering around 1%. Germline V gene data show CDR1 as SQVTM and CDR2 as ANQGSEA. V was cut by 4 bases and J by 3 bases, with 14 bases left in between. The CDR3 covers 14 residues. The sequence derives from a woman aged 40 to 49 with COVID-19, enrolled during active disease. The chain carries TRBV29-1 and TRBJ2-3, with D possibly matching TRBD1 (5 bases). Material: peripheral blood. This chain's CDR3 is CSVVFGHGTDTQYF. The CDR3 nucleotides read TGCAGCGTTGTTTTCGGACATGGGACAGATACGCAGTATTTT.